This T cell receptor beta chain was retrieved from a study of low-dose radiotherapy and immunotherapy resistance in tumors. About the study: Cohort 1 got 0.5 Gy per fraction every 2 weeks, 6.5 Gy in total. Intravenous ipilimumab 1 mg/kg every six weeks was given with nivolumab 240 mg every two weeks.

Described time point: before trial treatment. Each donor was administered nivolumab, ipilimumab, aspirin, low-dose cyclophosphamide and low-dose radiotherapy. Primers targeting TRAV and TRBV primed first-strand cDNA, covering alpha and beta chains. Over around 19 PCR cycles, TCRs were amplified from a constant-region primer and V-primer adapter. Via MiXCR, TCRdb re-called the reads, giving one row per CDR3 protein. The data hold more than 85,000 distinct CDR3 sequences, with under 9.5% observed a single time. The V gene lost 0 bases and the J gene lost 7 bases, with 8 bases spanning the gap. The length of the CDR3 is 13 residues. Germline lookup yields CDR1 SGHRS and CDR2 YFSETQ. There are many counts of this clonotype.

This TCR was sampled from a male donor with prostate cancer. Here the sequenced sample was PBMCs, taken before treatment. The chain recombines TRBV5-1 with TRBJ1-5; TRBD1 might be the D (6 bases). CDR3 sequence: CASSLDGQQPQHF. CDR3 in DNA: TGCGCCAGCAGCTTGGACGGACAGCAGCCCCAGCATTTT.